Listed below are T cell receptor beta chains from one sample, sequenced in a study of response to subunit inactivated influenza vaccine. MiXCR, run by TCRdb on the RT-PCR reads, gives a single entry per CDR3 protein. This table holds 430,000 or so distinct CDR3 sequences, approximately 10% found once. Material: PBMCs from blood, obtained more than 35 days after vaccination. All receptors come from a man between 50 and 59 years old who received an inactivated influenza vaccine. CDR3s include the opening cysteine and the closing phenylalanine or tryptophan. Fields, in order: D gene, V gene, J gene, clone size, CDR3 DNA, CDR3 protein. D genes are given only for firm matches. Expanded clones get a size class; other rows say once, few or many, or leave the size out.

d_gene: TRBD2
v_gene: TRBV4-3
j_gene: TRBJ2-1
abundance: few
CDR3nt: TGCGCCAGCAGCCAAGAGGGGAGGGTTCTCTACAATGAGCAGTTCTTC
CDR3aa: CASSQEGRVLYNEQFF

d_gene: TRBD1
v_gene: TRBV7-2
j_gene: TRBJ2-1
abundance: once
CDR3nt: TGTGCCAGCAGCTCCAGACAGGGTGGAAACTACAATGAGCAGTTCTTC
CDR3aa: CASSSRQGGNYNEQFF

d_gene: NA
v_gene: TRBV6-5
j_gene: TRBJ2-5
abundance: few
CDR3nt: TGTGCCAGCAGTTACGTCTCCGTTGCGCGGGGTATGGGAGAGACCCAGTACTTC
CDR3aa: CASSYVSVARGMGETQYF

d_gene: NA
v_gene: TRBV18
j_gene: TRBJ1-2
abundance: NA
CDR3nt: TGTGCCAGCTCACCACCGATCACAGGGAACTATGGCTACACCTTC
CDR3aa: CASSPPITGNYGYTF

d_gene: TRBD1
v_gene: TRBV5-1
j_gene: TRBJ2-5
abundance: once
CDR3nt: TGCGCCAGCAGCTTGATAAGGGGGCTGGGAGAGACCCAGTACTTC
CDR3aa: CASSLIRGLGETQYF

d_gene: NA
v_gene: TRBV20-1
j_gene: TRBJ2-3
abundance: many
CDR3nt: TGCAGTGCTAGAGACCCCCTGTCTTCAGATACGCAGTATTTT
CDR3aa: CSARDPLSSDTQYF

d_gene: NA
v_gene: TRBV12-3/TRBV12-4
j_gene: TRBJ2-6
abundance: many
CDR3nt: TGTGCCAGCAGTTTTGACCCTGGGGCCAACGTCCTGACTTTC
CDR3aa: CASSFDPGANVLTF

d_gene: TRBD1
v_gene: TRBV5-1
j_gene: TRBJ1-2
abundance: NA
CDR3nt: TGCGCCAGCAGCGTGGACAGGGGAATCTACACCTTC
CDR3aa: CASSVDRGIYTF

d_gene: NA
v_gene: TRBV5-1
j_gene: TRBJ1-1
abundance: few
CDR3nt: TGCGCCAGCAGCCCGAACACCGGGACGAACACTGAAGCTTTCTTT
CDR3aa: CASSPNTGTNTEAFF

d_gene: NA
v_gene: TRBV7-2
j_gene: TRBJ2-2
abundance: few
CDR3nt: TGTGCCAGCAGCTTAAATCCCAGTCCCAGGGCCGGGGAGCTGTTTTTT
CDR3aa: CASSLNPSPRAGELFF

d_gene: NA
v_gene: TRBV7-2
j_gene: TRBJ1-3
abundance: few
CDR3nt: TGTGCCAGCAGCCCAGGACAGCTGAGCTCTGGAAACACCATATATTTT
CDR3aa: CASSPGQLSSGNTIYF

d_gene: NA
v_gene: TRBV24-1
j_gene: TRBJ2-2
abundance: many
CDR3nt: TGTGCCACCAGTGATTTGTGGGGAGTGGGGGAGCTGTTTTTT
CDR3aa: CATSDLWGVGELFF

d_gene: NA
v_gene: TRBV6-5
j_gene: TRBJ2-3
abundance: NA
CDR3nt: TGTGCCAGCAGTTGGGTCGGGGCCCCCACAGATACGCAGTATTTT
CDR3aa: CASSWVGAPTDTQYF

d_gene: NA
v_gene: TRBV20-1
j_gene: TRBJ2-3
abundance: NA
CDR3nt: TGCAGTGCTAGAGATCCCAGCGGAACGACAGATACGCAGTATTTT
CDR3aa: CSARDPSGTTDTQYF

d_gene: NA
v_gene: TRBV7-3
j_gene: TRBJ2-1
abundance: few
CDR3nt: TGTGCCAGCTCCCAGTACTCCTACAATGAGCAGTTCTTC
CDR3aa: CASSQYSYNEQFF